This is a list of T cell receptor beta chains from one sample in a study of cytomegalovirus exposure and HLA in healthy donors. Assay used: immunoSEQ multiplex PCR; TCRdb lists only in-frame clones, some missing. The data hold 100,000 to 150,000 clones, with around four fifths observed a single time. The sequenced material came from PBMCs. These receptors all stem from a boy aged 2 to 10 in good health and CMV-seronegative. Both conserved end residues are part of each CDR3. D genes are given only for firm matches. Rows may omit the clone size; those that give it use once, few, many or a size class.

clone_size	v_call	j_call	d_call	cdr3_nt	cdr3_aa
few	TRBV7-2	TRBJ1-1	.	TGTGCCAGCAGCTTGGACAGGAACACTGAAGCTTTCTTT	CASSLDRNTEAFF
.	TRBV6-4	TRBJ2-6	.	TGTGCCAGCAGTGAAAGCGCCGCTGGGGCCAACATCCTGACTTTC	CASSESAAGANILTF
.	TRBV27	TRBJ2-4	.	TGTGCCAGCAGAGGACAGCTGGGAGCCAAAAACATTCAGTACTTC	CASRGQLGAKNIQYF
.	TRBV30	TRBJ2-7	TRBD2	TGTGCCTGGAGTGTTGGACTAGCGGTTTACGAGCAGTACTTC	CAWSVGLAVYEQYF
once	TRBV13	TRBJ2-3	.	TGTGCCAGCAGCCAAGGAGGGACAGATACGCAGTATTTT	CASSQGGTDTQYF
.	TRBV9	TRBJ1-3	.	TGTGCCAGCAGCCTCTCCGGGGGTTCTGGAAACACCATATATTTT	CASSLSGGSGNTIYF
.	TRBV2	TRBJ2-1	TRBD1	TGTGCCAGCAGCGCCGGGACAGGGGGCTACAATGAGCAGTTCTTC	CASSAGTGGYNEQFF
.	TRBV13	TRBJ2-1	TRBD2	TGTGCCAGCAGCTTCGGGGGGGCCTCCTACAATGAGCAGTTCTTC	CASSFGGASYNEQFF
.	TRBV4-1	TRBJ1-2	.	TGCGCCAGCAGCCAAGAATTGGAGGGGTCAAACTATGGCTACACCTTC	CASSQELEGSNYGYTF
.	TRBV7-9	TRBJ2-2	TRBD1	TGTGCCAGCAGCTGGACAGGACTGGCAGCGAACACCGGGGAGCTGTTTTTT	CASSWTGLAANTGELFF
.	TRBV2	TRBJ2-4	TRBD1	TGTGCCAGCACCTCAGGGGGCCCCGGGGTTCAGTACTTC	CASTSGGPGVQYF
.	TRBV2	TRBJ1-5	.	TGTGCCATCAACCAGGGTTTGAATCAGCCCCAGCATTTT	CAINQGLNQPQHF
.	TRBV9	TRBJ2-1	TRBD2	TGTGCCAGCAGCGTAGGGAGCGGGAGATACAATGAGCAGTTCTTC	CASSVGSGRYNEQFF
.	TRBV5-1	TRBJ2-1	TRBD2	TGCGCCAGCAGCTGGACTAGTCTCGATGAGCAGTTCTTC	CASSWTSLDEQFF
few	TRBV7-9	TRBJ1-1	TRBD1	TGTTCCAGCAGCCCTAGACAGGGGGCACTCGGGGACACTGAAGCTTTCTTT	CSSSPRQGALGDTEAFF
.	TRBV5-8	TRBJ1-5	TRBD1	TGTGCCAGCAGCCCCTGGGGACAGGGAAATCAGCCCCAGCATTTT	CASSPWGQGNQPQHF
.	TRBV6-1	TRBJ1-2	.	TGTGCCAGCAGAGGACAGATGAGGTTAAATGGCTACACCTTC	CASRGQMRLNGYTF
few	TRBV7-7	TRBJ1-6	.	TGTGCTAGCAGCCCGACAGGATTGAATTCACCCCTCCACTTT	CASSPTGLNSPLHF
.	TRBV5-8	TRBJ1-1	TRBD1	TGTGCCAGCAGTCCCGACCGGGACAGGGGAGGGAGAGCTTTCTTT	CASSPDRDRGGRAFF
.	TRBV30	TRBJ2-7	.	TGTGCCTGGAGTGGACAGGACAACTCCGTCTCCTACGAGCAGTACTTC	CAWSGQDNSVSYEQYF
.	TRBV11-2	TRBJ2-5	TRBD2	TGTGCCAGCAGCTCGGGACTAGCGGGGGTCCAAGAGACCCAGTACTTC	CASSSGLAGVQETQYF
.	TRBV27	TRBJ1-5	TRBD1	TGTGCCAGCAGTTTTAGGGCCTACCATACGGACAGGACTTTCGATCAGCCCCAGCATTTT	CASSFRAYHTDRTFDQPQHF
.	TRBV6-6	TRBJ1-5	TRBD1	TGTGCCAGCCGATCGACAGGGGCCCACAATCAGCCCCAGCATTTT	CASRSTGAHNQPQHF
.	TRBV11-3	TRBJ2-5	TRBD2	TGTGCCAGCAGCGGCGGGGGGGGGACCCAGTACTTC	CASSGGGGTQYF
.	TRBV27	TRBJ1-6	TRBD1	TGTGCCAGCAGTATCGGACAGGGGTATTCACCCCTCCACTTT	CASSIGQGYSPLHF
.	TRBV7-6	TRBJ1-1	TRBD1	TGTGCCAGCAGCTCCCAGGGACAGGACGGCAACACTGAAGCTTTCTTT	CASSSQGQDGNTEAFF
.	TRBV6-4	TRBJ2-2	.	TGTGCCAGCAGTGAGGGGGGGCACGGGGAGCTGTTTTTT	CASSEGGHGELFF
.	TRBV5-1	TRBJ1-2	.	TGCGCCAGCAGTGGGGGGGGCTCTAACTATGGCTACACCTTC	CASSGGGSNYGYTF
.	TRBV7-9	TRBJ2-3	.	TGTTCAAGCAGCCGACGGGATACGGGGGAGGCAGATACGCAGTATTTT	CSSSRRDTGEADTQYF
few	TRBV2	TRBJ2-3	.	TGTGCCAGCAGTGTGGCCCGAGATACGCAGTATTTT	CASSVARDTQYF
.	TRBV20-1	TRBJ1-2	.	TGCAGTGCTAGTTCGTCTCCTCCCGACACCTTC	CSASSSPPDTF
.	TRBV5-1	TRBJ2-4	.	TGCGCCAGCAGCTTGGCCTCGCAGGGGATGGCCAAAAACATTCAGTACTTC	CASSLASQGMAKNIQYF
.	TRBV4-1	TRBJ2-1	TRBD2	TGCGCCAGCAGCCAAACCTTGGGACTAGCGGGAGGCGGGGAGGTGAATGAGCAGTTCTTC	CASSQTLGLAGGGEVNEQFF
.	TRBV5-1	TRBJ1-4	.	TGCGCCAGCAGCTTTAGTAGTGCTAATGAAAAACTGTTTTTT	CASSFSSANEKLFF
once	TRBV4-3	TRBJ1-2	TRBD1	TGCGCCAGCAGCCAGGACAGGGTAGATGGCTACACCTTC	CASSQDRVDGYTF
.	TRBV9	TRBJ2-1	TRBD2	TGTGCCAGCAGCGTACCCCGCTCGGGGGGTGGGGGGGAGGGAGGCTACAATGAGCAGTTCTTC	CASSVPRSGGGGEGGYNEQFF
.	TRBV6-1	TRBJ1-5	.	TGTGCCAGCAGTGAAATCGGGTATCAGCCCCAGCATTTT	CASSEIGYQPQHF
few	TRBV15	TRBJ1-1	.	TGTGCCACCAGCAGCCCCTCGATGCGGGCGAACACTGAAGCTTTCTTT	CATSSPSMRANTEAFF
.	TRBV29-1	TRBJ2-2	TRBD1	TGCAGCGTCCCGGGACAGGGAGGGACCGGGGAGCTGTTTTTT	CSVPGQGGTGELFF
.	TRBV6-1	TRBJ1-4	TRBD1	TGTGCCAGCAGTGCTGGGACAGGGTTGGAAAAACTGTTTTTT	CASSAGTGLEKLFF
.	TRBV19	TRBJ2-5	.	TGTGCCAGTAGTCCGGGACTTACGTACCAAGAGACCCAGTACTTC	CASSPGLTYQETQYF
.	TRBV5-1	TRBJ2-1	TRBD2	TGCGCCAGCAGCCCCCTAGCGGGGGAATACAATGAGCAGTTCTTC	CASSPLAGEYNEQFF
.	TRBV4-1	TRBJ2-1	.	TGCGCCAGCAGCCAAGATCCCAGGGGAGATGAGCAGTTCTTC	CASSQDPRGDEQFF
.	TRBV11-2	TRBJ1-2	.	TGTGCCAGCAGCTTAGGGTACCGGGATCAAGGCTACACCTTC	CASSLGYRDQGYTF
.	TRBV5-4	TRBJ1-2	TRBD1	TGTGCCAGCAGCCGGACAGGGGGTAAAGGCTACACCTTC	CASSRTGGKGYTF
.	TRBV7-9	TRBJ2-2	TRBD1	TGTTCCAGCAGCTCTCGACAGGGTGGGAGCACCGGGGAGCTGTTTTTT	CSSSSRQGGSTGELFF
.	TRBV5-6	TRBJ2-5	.	TGTGCCAGCAGCTTGAGCCAGGTCGACGCCCAGTACTTC	CASSLSQVDAQYF
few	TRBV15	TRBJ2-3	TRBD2	TGTGCCACCAACAGGGCGGGAGGGAGCACAGATACGCAGTATTTT	CATNRAGGSTDTQYF
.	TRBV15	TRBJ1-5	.	TGTGCCACCAGCAGTCGAATCCCGACAGCCTATAGCAATCAGCCCCAGCATTTT	CATSSRIPTAYSNQPQHF
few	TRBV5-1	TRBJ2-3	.	TGCGCCAGCAGCTTGGGGCAGGGCCCAGATACGCAGTATTTT	CASSLGQGPDTQYF
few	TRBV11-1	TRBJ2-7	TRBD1	TGTGCCAGCAGCTTAGTGGGACAGGGTTACGAGCAGTACTTC	CASSLVGQGYEQYF